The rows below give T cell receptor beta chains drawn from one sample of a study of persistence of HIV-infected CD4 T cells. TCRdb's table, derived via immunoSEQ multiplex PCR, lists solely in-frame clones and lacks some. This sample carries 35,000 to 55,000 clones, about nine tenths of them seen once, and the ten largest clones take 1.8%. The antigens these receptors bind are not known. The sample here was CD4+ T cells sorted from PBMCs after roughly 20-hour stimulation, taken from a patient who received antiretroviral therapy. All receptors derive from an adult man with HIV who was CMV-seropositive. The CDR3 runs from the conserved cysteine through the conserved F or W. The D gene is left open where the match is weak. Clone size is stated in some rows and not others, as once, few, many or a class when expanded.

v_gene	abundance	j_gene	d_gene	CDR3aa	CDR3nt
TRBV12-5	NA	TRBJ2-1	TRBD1	CASGSTSDRERSYNEQFF	TGTGCTAGTGGTTCGACATCTGACAGGGAGCGCTCCTACAATGAGCAGTTCTTC
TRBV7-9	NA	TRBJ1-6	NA	CASGASYNSPLHF	TGTGCCAGCGGCGCATCCTATAATTCACCCCTCCACTTT
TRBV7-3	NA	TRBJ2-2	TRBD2	CASSLALAGVTGELFF	TGTGCCAGCAGCTTGGCGCTAGCGGGGGTCACCGGGGAGCTGTTTTTT
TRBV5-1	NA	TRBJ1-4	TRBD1	CASSQGQPNEKLFF	TGCGCCAGCAGCCAGGGACAGCCTAATGAAAAACTGTTTTTT
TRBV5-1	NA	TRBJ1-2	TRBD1	CASSTGTGANYGYTF	TGCGCCAGCAGCACCGGGACAGGAGCTAACTATGGCTACACCTTC
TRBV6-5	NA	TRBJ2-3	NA	CASSYTGMGTDTQYF	TGTGCCAGCAGTTACACAGGGATGGGCACAGATACGCAGTATTTT
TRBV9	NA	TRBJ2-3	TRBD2	CASRGPSGGADTQYF	TGTGCCAGCAGGGGGCCTAGCGGGGGCGCAGATACGCAGTATTTT
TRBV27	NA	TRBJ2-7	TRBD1	CASSLSGTGVSYEQYF	TGTGCCAGCAGTTTATCCGGGACAGGGGTTTCCTACGAGCAGTACTTC
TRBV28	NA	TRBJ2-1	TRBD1	CASSSPGGAGSYNEQFF	TGTGCCAGCAGTTCCCCAGGGGGCGCAGGCTCCTACAATGAGCAGTTCTTC
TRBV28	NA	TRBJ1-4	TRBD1	CASCLLNRGQEEKLFF	TGTGCCAGCTGTCTGCTCAACAGGGGGCAGGAGGAAAAACTGTTTTTT
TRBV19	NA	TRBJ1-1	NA	CASSTRTPMNTEAFF	TGTGCCAGTAGTACCCGGACACCAATGAACACTGAAGCTTTCTTT
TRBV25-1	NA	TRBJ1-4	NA	CASSEGAKANEKLFF	TGTGCCAGCAGTGAAGGGGCAAAAGCTAATGAAAAACTGTTTTTT
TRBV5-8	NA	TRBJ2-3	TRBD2	CASSLGLAGASTDTQYF	TGTGCCAGCAGCTTGGGACTAGCGGGGGCCAGCACAGATACGCAGTATTTT
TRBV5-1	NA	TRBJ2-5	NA	CASSLEAPQETQYF	TGCGCCAGCAGCTTGGAGGCACCCCAAGAGACCCAGTACTTC
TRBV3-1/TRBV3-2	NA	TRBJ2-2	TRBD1	CASKWTGGTGELFF	TGTGCAAGCAAATGGACAGGGGGGACCGGGGAGCTGTTTTTT
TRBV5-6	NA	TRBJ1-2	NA	CASSEDGYYGYTF	TGTGCCAGCAGCGAGGACGGTTACTATGGCTACACCTTC
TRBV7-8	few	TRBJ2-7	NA	CASTLFYEQYF	TGTGCCAGCACCTTATTCTACGAGCAGTACTTC
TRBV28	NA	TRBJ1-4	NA	CASSLLGAWGEKLFF	TGTGCCAGCAGTTTATTGGGGGCGTGGGGTGAAAAACTGTTTTTT
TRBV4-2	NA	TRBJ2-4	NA	CASSQERVGKNIQYF	TGTGCCAGCAGCCAAGAGAGGGTGGGCAAAAACATTCAGTACTTC
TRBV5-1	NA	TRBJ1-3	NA	CASSLAGISGNTIYF	TGCGCCAGCAGCTTGGCCGGGATCTCTGGAAACACCATATATTTT
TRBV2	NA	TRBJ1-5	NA	CASSTTLQVAGQPQHF	TGTGCCAGCAGCACCACCCTTCAGGTGGCAGGTCAGCCCCAGCATTTT
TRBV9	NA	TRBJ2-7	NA	CASSGRDGEGSYEQYF	TGTGCCAGCAGCGGCCGAGACGGTGAGGGATCCTACGAGCAGTACTTC
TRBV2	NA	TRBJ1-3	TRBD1	CASSRDRDGNTIYF	TGTGCCAGCAGTCGCGACAGGGATGGAAACACCATATATTTT
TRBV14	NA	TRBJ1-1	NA	CASSQGPNRALNTEAFF	TGTGCCAGCAGCCAAGGGCCGAACAGGGCTTTGAACACTGAAGCTTTCTTT
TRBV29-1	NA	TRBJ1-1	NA	CSVSRGAREAFF	TGCAGCGTTTCCCGGGGGGCTCGGGAAGCTTTCTTT
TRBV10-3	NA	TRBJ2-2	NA	CATAFGGDTGELFF	TGTGCCACTGCCTTCGGCGGGGACACCGGGGAGCTGTTTTTT
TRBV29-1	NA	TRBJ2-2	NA	CSVEETVGELFF	TGCAGCGTTGAAGAAACTGTCGGGGAGCTGTTTTTT
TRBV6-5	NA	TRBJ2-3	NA	CASSRGLPGDTQYF	TGTGCCAGCAGTCGAGGACTGCCCGGCGATACGCAGTATTTT
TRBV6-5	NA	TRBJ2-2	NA	CASPKGRGVTGELFF	TGTGCCAGCCCGAAGGGGCGGGGAGTCACCGGGGAGCTGTTTTTT
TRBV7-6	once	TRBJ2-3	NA	CASSSVTDTQYF	TGTGCCAGCAGCTCCGTCACAGATACGCAGTATTTT
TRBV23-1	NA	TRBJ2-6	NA	CASSQSDGNTSGANVLTF	TGCGCCAGCAGTCAATCCGACGGCAACACCTCTGGGGCCAACGTCCTGACTTTC
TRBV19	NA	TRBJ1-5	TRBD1	CASRVPGQGFHF	TGTGCCAGCCGGGTCCCGGGACAGGGATTTCATTTT
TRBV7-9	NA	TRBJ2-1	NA	CASSLRAQRGSYNEQFF	TGTGCCAGCAGCTTACGGGCCCAACGGGGTAGCTACAATGAGCAGTTCTTC
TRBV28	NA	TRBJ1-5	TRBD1	CASAPGTASNQPQHF	TGTGCCAGCGCCCCCGGGACAGCTAGCAATCAGCCCCAGCATTTT
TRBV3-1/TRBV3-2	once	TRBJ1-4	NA	CASSQMRGPEKLFF	TGTGCCAGCAGTCAGATGCGGGGTCCTGAAAAACTGTTTTTT
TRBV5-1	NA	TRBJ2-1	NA	CASSSAGGGYNEQFF	TGCGCCAGCAGCTCGGCGGGTGGGGGTTACAATGAGCAGTTCTTC
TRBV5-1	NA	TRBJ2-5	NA	CASSLPGQETQYF	TGCGCCAGCAGCTTGCCAGGGCAAGAGACCCAGTACTTC
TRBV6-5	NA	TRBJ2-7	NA	CASSPRLAEYEQYF	TGTGCCAGCTCGCCCCGGTTGGCAGAATACGAGCAGTACTTC
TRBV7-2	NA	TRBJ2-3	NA	CASRLGRGLHTDTQYF	TGTGCCAGCAGACTGGGCCGGGGGCTCCACACAGATACGCAGTATTTT
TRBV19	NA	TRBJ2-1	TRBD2	CASSRTSGGDYNEQFF	TGTGCCAGTAGTAGGACTAGCGGGGGAGACTACAATGAGCAGTTCTTC
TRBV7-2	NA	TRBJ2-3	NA	CASSLQWHKADTQYF	TGTGCCAGCAGCCTGCAGTGGCATAAGGCAGATACGCAGTATTTT
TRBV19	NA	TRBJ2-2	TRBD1	CASSPRTGANTGELFF	TGTGCCAGTAGTCCTAGGACAGGGGCGAACACCGGGGAGCTGTTTTTT
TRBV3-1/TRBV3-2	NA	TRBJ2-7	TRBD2	CASSLPSGGGEQYF	TGTGCCAGCAGCCTGCCTAGCGGGGGTGGGGAGCAGTACTTC
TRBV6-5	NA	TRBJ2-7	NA	CASSQNTGVYEQYF	TGTGCCAGCAGTCAGAATACCGGGGTCTACGAGCAGTACTTC
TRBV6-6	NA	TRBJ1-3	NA	CASSRLTPPRPSDGNTIYF	TGTGCCAGCAGTCGACTGACTCCCCCTCGGCCCTCGGATGGAAACACCATATATTTT
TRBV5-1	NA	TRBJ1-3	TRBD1	CASSSKPGQGAETGNTIYF	TGCGCCAGCAGCTCGAAGCCGGGACAGGGGGCGGAAACTGGAAACACCATATATTTT
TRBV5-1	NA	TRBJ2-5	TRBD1	CASSMGQNQETQYF	TGCGCCAGCAGCATGGGACAGAACCAAGAGACCCAGTACTTC
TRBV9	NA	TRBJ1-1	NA	CASSPQWQNTEAFF	TGTGCCAGCAGCCCCCAGTGGCAGAACACTGAAGCTTTCTTT
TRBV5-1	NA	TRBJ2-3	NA	CASSPLGVRGTDTQYF	TGCGCCAGCAGCCCCCTCGGGGTTCGGGGCACAGATACGCAGTATTTT
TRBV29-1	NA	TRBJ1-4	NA	CSAGAGTEAEKLFF	TGCAGCGCCGGGGCCGGGACGGAAGCTGAAAAACTGTTTTTT
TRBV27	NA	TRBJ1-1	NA	CASSLKFGGFYTEAFF	TGTGCCAGCAGTTTAAAGTTCGGGGGTTTTTACACTGAAGCTTTCTTT
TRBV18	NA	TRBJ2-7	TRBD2	CASSLTPASGGSEQYF	TGTGCCAGCTCCCTAACCCCAGCTAGCGGGGGCTCCGAGCAGTACTTC
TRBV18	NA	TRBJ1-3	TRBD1	CASSPGQGRAGNTIYF	TGTGCCAGCTCGCCGGGACAGGGAAGGGCTGGAAACACCATATATTTT
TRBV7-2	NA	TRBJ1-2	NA	CASSLEGPRVGSYGYTF	TGTGCCAGCAGCTTAGAAGGTCCCAGGGTGGGGTCCTATGGCTACACCTTC
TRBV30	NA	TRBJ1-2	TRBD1	CAWSVLTGAGYTF	TGTGCCTGGAGTGTACTAACAGGGGCTGGCTACACCTTC
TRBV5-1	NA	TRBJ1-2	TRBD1	CASSTRQGTNYGYTF	TGCGCCAGCAGCACCCGACAGGGGACTAACTATGGCTACACCTTC
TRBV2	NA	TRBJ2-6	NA	CASSETSRSRANVLTF	TGTGCCAGCAGTGAAACTAGCCGGTCCAGGGCCAACGTCCTGACTTTC
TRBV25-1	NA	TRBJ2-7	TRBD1	CASSEWTEGAEQYF	TGTGCCAGCAGTGAATGGACCGAGGGGGCCGAGCAGTACTTC
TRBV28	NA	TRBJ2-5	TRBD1	CASSLFGTDQETQYF	TGTGCCAGCAGTTTATTCGGGACAGACCAAGAGACCCAGTACTTC